The present T cell receptor (beta chain) was sequenced within a study of human T cells and chemical hapten exposure. Study summary: The scalp of each patient received a weekly diphenylcyclopropenone dose for the full roughly 26-week study.

TCRdb reanalysed the RACE reads using MiXCR and keeps one entry per CDR3 protein. This sample has nearly 350,000 distinct CDR3 sequences; around 6.9% occur once, and the top ten carry 8% to 9%. Time point: patch test 1, 2 weeks after DPC sensitization. The treatment is: therapeutic diphenylcyclopropenone sensitization with weekly scalp DPC. Germline CDR1 reads MGHRA; CDR2 reads YSYEKL. The CDR3 covers 13 residues. V was cut by 4 bases and J by 3 bases, with 10 bases left in between. Source: whole blood, taken in connection with sensitization to the hapten diphenylcyclopropenone (DPC). This sequence was found in a woman aged 18-29 years with alopecia areata. Some clones in this sample may be carry-over from other donors' samples. The chain has TRBV4-1 and TRBJ2-7, with D tentatively TRBD1 (6 bases). The CDR3 loop is CASSRIQGYEQYF. The CDR3 DNA reads TGCGCCAGCAGCCGGATACAGGGCTACGAGCAGTACTTC.